Described below is a single T cell receptor (beta chain) sequence and its context. In the original workflow: By means of reference gene primer amplification, nucleated cell counts were estimated. Clones were sequenced by immunoSEQ multiplex PCR, and TCRdb holds only the in-frame ones, with some missing. That table is the source of V, J and clone size, and D and trimming were worked out from the DNA. The sample records more than 250,000 clones, approximately 90% being singletons. The data stem from a study of blood T cell repertoires in COVID-19. The CDR3 is 15 amino acids. Trimming left V 1 base short and J 2 bases short, with 9 bases between. CDR1 SGHAT and CDR2 FQDESV come from the germline V gene (reference sequence).

The chain employs TRBV11-1 and TRBJ2-1; D is perhaps TRBD1 (6 bases). The sequenced material came from peripheral blood. This sequence originates from a woman in her 50s with COVID-19, enrolled during active disease. The CDR3 is CASSLVQGTYNEQFF. In DNA form, the CDR3 reads TGTGCCAGCAGCTTAGTACAGGGTACCTACAATGAGCAGTTCTTC.